This T cell receptor beta chain was identified during a study of T-cell reconstitution after alpha-beta-depleted transplantation in children. Using unique molecular identifiers, the investigators prepared the TCRbeta library. TCRdb re-analysed the PCR reads in MiXCR, keeping a single row per CDR3 protein. The data contain about 240,000 distinct CDR3 sequences, around 12% of them singletons. CDR1 SNHLY and CDR2 FYNNEI come from the germline V gene. The CDR3 is made up of 13 amino acids. Between the trimmed V and J ends, which lost 8 bases and 7 bases, there was a span of 17 bases. Sequences were derived from PBMCs from the stem cell graft donor, sampled from the stem cell graft. The chain combines TRBV2 with TRBJ2-5; D possibly matches TRBD1 or TRBD2 (5 bases each). The TCR sequence derives from a human donor who donated a stem cell graft to a child with acute lymphoblastic leukemia. The CDR3 here is CASGGIGSWTQYF. The CDR3 DNA follows: TGTGCCAGCGGGGGTATCGGGTCGTGGACCCAGTACTTC.